This T cell receptor beta chain was identified during a study of T cell responses to AZD1222 COVID-19 vaccine. Overall study results and limits: Rises in breadth and depth of Spike-specific TCRs came after two AZD1222 doses.

In the case of this clone: No antigen is known for it.

The CDR3 has 14 amino acids. Germline V gene sequence: CDR1 LNHDA, CDR2 SQIVND (reference sequence). Trimming stripped 6 bases from V and 2 bases from J, with 14 bases between. The repertoire was sequenced with immunoSEQ multiplex PCR; TCRdb's copy has only in-frame clones and lacks some. The sample consists of tens of thousands of clones, around 82% of them appearing once. This TCR was recovered from an adult in good health. V usage is TRBV19 and J usage is TRBJ2-7; D perhaps matches TRBD1 (6 bases). The sequences come from peripheral blood, collected on day 0 of AZD1222 vaccination. CDR3 amino acids: CASRGAGDTYEQYF. The CDR3 DNA sequence: TGTGCCAGTAGGGGAGCAGGGGACACCTACGAGCAGTACTTC.